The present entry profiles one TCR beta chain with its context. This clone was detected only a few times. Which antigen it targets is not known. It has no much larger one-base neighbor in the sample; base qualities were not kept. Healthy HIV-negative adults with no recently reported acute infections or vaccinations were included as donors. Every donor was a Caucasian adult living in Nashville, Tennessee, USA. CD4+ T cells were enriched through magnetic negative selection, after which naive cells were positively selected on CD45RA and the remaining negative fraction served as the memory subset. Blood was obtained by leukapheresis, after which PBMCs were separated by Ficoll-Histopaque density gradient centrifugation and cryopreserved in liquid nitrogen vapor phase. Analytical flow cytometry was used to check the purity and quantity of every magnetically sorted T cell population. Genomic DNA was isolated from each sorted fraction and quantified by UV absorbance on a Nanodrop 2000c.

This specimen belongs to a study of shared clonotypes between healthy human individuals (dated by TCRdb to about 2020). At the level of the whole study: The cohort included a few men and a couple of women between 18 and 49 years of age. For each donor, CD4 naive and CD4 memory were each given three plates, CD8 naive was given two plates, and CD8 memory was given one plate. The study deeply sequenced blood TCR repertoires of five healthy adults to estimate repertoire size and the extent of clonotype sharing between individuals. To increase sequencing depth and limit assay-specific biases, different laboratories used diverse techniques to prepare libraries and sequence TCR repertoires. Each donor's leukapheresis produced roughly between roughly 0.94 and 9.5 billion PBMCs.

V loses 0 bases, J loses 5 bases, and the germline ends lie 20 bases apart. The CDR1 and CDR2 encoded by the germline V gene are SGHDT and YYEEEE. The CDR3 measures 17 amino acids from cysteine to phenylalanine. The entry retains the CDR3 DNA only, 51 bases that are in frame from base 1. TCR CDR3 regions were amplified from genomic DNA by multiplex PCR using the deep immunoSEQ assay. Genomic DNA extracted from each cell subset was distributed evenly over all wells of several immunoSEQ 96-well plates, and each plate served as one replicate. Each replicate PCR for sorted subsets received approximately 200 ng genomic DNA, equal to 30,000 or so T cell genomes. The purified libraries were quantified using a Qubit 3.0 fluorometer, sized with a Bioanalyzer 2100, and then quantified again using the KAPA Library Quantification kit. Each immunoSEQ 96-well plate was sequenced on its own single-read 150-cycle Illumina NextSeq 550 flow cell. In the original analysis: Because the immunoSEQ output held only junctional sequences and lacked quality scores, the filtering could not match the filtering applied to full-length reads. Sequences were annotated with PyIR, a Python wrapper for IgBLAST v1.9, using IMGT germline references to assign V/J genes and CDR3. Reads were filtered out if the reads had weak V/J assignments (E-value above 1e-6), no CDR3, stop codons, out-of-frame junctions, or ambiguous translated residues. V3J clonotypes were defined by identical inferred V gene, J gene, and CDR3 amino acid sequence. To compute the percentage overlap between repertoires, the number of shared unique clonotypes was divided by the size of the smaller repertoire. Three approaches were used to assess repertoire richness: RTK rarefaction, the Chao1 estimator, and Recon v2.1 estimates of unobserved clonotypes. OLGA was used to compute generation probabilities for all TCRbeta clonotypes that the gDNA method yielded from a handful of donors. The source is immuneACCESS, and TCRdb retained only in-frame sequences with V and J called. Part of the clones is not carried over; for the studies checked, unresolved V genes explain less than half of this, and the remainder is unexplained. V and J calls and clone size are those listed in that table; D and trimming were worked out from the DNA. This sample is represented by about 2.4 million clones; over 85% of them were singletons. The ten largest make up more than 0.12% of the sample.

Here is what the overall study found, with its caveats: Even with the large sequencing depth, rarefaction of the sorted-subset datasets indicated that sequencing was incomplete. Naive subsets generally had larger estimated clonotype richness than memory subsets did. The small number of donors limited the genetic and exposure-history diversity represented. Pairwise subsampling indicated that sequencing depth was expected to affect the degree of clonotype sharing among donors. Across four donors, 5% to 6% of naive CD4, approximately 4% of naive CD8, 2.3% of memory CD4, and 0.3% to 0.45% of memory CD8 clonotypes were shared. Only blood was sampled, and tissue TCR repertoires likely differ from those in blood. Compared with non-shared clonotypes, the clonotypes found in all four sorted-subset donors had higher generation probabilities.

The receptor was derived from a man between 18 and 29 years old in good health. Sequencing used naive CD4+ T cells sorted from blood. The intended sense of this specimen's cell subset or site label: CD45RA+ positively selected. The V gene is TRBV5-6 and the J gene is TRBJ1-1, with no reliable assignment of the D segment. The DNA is TGTGCCAGCAGCTTGGCCCTAAGGACGGTGAGTCGGACTGAAGCTTTCTTT. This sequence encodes CASSLALRTVSRTEAFF.